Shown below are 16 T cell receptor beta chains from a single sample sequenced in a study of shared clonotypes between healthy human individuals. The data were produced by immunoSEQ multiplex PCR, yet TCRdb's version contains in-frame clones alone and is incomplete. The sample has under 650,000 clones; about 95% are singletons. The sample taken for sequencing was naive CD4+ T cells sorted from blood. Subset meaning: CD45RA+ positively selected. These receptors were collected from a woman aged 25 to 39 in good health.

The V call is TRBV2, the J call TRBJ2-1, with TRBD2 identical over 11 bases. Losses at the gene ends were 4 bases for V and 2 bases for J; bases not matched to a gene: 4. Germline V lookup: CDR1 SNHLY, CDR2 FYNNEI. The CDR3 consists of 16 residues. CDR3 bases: TGTGCCAGCAGTGCTCAGGGACTAGCGGCCTACAATGAGCAGTTCTTC. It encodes CASSAQGLAAYNEQFF.

CDR3 in DNA: TGTGCCAGCAGACCGGGACAGGGGGCCACTAACTATGGCTACACCTTC. Its protein product is CASRPGQGATNYGYTF. The chain links TRBV27 to TRBJ1-2; 12 bases agree with TRBD1. This CDR3 comprises 16 residues. V lost 6 bases, J lost 0 bases, and 5 bases stayed unmatched. Germline V gene data show CDR1 as MNHEY and CDR2 as SMNVEV (reference sequence).

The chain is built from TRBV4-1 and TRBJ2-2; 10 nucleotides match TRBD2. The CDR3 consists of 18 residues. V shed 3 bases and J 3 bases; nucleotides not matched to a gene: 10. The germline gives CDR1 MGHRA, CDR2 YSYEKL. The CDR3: CASSHQRASGSYTGELFF. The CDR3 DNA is TGCGCCAGCAGCCACCAAAGGGCTAGCGGGAGTTACACCGGGGAGCTGTTTTTT.

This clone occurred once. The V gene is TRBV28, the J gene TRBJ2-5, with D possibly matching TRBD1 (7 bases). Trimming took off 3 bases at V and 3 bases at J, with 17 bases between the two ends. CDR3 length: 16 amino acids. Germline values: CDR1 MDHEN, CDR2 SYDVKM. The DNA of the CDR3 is TGTGCCAGCAGTTTTTGGAGGGGGCAGGGAGAAGAGACCCAGTACTTC. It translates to CASSFWRGQGEETQYF.

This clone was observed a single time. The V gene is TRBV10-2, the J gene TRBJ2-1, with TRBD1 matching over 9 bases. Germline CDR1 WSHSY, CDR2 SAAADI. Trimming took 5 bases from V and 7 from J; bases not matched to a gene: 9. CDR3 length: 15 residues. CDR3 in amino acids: CASSPVQGASNEQFF. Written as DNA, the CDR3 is TGCGCCAGCAGTCCCGTACAGGGGGCTTCTAATGAGCAGTTCTTC.

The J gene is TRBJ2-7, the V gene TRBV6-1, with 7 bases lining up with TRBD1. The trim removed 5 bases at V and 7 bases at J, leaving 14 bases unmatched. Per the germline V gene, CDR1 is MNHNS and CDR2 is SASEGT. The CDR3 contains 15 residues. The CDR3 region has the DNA TGTGCCAGCAGTTCCGGGCGAGGGACAGCTCAGGAGCAGTACTTC. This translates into CASSSGRGTAQEQYF.

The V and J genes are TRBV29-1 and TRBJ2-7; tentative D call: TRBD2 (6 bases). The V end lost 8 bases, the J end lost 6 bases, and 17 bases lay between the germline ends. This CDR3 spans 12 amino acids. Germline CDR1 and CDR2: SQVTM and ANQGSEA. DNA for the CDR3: TGCAGCTGCGGGGATGGCCCCCTCGAGCAGTACTTC. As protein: CSCGDGPLEQYF.

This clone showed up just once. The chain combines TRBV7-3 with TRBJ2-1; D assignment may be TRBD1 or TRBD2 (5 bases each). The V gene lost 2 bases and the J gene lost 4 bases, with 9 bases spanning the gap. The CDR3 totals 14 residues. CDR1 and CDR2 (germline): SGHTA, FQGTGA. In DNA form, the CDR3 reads TGTGCCAGCAGCTTAGGCAGGGAGTACAATGAGCAGTTCTTC. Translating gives CASSLGREYNEQFF.

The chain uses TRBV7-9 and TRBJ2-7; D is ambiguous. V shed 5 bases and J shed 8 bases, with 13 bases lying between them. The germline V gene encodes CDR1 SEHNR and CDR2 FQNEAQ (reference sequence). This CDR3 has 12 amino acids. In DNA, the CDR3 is TGTGCCAGCAGCGACGACTCCGGCAAGCAGTACTTC. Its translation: CASSDDSGKQYF.

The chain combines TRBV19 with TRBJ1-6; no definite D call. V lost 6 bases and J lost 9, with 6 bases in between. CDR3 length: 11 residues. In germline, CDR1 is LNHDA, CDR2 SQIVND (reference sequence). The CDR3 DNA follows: TGTGCCAGTAGCGAAACTTCACCCCTCCACTTT. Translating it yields CASSETSPLHF.

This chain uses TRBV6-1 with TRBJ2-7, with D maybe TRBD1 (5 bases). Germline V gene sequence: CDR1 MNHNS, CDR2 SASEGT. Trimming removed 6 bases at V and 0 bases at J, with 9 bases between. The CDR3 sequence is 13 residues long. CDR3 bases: TGTGCCAGCAGATGGGGCGGCTCCTACGAGCAGTACTTC. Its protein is CASRWGGSYEQYF.

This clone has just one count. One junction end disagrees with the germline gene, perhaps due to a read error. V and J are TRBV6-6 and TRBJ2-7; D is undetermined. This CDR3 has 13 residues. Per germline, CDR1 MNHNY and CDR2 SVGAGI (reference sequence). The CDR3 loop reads CVSSPGVVYEQYF. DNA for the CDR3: TGTGTCAGCAGCCCTGGGGTGGTTTACGAGCAGTACTTC.

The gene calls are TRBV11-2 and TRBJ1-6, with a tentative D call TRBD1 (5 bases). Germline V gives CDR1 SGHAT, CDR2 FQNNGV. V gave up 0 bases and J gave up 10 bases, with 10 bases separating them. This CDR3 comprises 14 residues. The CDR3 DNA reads TGTGCCAGCAGCTTAGATAGGGGATACTCACCCCTCCACTTT. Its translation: CASSLDRGYSPLHF.

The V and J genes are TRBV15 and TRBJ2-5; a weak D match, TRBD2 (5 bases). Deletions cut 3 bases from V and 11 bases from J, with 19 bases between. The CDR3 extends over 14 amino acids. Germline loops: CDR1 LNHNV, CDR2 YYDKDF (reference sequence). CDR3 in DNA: TGTGCCACCAGCAGGATCGTAGGGCTAAGGGAGCAGTACTTC. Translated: CATSRIVGLREQYF.

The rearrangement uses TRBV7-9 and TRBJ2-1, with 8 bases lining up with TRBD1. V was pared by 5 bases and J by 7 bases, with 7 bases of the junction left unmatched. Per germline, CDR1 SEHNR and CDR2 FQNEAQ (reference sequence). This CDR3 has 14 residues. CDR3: CASSPVTGENEQFF. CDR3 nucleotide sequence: TGTGCCAGCAGCCCAGTGACAGGGGAAAATGAGCAGTTCTTC.

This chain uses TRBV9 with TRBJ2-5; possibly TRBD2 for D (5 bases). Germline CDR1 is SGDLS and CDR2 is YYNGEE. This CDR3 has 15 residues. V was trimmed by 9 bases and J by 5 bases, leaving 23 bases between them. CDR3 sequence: CATTVGSASGETQYF. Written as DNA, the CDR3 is TGTGCCACCACGGTGGGTAGCGCGAGTGGTGAGACCCAGTACTTC.